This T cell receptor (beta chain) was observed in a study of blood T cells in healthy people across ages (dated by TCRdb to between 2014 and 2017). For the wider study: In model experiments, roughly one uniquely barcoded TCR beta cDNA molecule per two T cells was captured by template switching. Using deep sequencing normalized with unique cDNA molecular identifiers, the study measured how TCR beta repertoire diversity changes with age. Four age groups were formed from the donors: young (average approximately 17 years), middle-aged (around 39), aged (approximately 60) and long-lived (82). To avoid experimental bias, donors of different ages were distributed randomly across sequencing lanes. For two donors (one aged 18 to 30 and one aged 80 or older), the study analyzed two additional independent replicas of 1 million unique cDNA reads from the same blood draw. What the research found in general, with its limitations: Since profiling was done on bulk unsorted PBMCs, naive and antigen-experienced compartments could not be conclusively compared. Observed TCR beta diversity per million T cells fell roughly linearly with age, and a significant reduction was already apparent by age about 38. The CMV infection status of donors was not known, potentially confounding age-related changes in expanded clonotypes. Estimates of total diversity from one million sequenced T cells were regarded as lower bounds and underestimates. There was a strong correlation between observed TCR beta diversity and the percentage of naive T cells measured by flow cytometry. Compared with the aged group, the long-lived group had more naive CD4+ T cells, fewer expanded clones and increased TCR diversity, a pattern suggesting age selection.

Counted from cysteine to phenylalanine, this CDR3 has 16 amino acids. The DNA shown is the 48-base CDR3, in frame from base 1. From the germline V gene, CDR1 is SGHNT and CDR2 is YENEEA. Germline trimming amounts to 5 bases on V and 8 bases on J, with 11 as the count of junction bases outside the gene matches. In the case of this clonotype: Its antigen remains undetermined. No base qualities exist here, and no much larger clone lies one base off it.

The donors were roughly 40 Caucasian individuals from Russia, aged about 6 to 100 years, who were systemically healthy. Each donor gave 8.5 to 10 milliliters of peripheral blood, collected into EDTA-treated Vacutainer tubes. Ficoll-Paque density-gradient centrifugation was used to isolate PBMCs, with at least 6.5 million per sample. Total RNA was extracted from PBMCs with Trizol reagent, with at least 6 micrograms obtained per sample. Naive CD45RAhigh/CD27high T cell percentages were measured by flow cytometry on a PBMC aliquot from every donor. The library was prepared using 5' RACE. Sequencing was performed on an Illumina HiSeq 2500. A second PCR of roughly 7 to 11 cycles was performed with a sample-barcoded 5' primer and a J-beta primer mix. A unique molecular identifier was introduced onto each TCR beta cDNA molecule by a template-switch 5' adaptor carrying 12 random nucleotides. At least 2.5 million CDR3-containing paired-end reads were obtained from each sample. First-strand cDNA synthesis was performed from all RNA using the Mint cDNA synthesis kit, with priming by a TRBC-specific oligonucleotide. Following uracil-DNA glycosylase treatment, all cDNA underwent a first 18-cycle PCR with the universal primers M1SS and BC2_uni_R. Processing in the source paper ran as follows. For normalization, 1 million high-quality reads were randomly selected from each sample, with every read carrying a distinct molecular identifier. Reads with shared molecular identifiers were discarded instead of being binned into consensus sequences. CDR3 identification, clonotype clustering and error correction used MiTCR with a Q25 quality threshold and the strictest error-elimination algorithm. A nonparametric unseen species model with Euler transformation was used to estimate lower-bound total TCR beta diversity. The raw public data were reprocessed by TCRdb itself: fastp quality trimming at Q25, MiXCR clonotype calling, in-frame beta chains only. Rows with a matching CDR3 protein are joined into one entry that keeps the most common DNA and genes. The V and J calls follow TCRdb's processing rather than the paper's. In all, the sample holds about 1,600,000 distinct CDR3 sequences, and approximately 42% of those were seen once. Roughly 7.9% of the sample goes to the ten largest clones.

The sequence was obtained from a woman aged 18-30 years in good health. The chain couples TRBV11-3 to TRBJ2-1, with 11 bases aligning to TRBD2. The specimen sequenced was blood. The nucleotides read TGTGCCAGCAGCCATACAATGGTAGCGGGAGGGTATGAGCAGTTCTTC. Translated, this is CASSHTMVAGGYEQFF. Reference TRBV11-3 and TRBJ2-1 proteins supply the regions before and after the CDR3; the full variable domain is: EAGVVQSPRYKIIEKKQPVAFWCNPISGHNTLYWYLQNLGQGPELLIRYENEEAVDDSQLPKDRFSAERLKGVDSTLKIQPAELGDSAVYLCASSHTMVAGGYEQFFGPGTRLTVL.